Listed here is a single T cell receptor (beta chain). Its antigen is as yet unknown. The sample has other DNA sequences that encode this CDR3 too. Second doses at about 4 or about 12 weeks were pooled. The CDR3 has 15 residues. CDR1 and CDR2 (germline): SGHTA, FQGNSA. V lost 2 bases and J lost 2, with 10 bases in between. This entry is derived from a study of T cell responses to AZD1222 COVID-19 vaccine. Study-level points and caveats: Receipt of two AZD1222 doses was followed by a rise in Spike-specific TCR breadth and depth. Vaccine-associated CD4 TCRs spanned spike, dominant at 160-218 and 743-854.

Method: immunoSEQ multiplex PCR; TCRdb's copy keeps in-frame clones and lacks some. This sample has approximately 84,000 clones, with around 91% found just once. The V call is TRBV7-2, the J call TRBJ2-1, with D possibly TRBD1 on 6 matching bases. Material: peripheral blood, obtained 28 days after the second AZD1222 dose. The sequence was collected from an adult who received the AZD1222 COVID-19 vaccine. Written as DNA, the CDR3 is TGTGCCAGCAGCTTAAGAGGGGGACCCTACAATGAGCAGTTCTTC. Protein: CASSLRGGPYNEQFF.